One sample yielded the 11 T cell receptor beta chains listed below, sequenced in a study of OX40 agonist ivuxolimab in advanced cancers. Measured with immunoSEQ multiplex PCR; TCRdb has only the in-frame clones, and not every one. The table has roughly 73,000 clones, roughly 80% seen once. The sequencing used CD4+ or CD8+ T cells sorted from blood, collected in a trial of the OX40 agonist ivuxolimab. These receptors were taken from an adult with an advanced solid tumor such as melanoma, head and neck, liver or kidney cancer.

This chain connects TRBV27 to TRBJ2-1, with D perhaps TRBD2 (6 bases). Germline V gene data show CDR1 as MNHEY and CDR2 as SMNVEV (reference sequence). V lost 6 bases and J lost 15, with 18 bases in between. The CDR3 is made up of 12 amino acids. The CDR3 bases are TGTGCCAGCAGCCCGACTAGTTCGTTTCGGTTCTTC. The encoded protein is CASSPTSSFRFF.

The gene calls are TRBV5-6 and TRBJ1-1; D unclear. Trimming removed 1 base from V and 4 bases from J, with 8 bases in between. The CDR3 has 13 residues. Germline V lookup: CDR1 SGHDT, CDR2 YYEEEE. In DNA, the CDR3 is TGTGCCAGCAGCTTGAGTGCAGGCACTGAAGCTTTCTTT. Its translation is CASSLSAGTEAFF.

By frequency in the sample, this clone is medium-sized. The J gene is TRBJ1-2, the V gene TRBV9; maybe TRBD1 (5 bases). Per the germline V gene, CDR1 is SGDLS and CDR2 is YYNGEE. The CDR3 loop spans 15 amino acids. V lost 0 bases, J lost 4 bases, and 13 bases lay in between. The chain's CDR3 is CASSVETWGVYGYTF. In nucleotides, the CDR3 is TGTGCCAGCAGCGTAGAGACCTGGGGGGTCTATGGCTACACCTTC.

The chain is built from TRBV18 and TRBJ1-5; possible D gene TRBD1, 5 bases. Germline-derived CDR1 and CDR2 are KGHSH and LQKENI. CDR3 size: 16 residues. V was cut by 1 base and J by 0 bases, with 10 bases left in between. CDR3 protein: CASSPLGGSSNQPQHF. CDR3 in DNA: TGTGCCAGCTCACCACTTGGGGGAAGTAGCAATCAGCCCCAGCATTTT.

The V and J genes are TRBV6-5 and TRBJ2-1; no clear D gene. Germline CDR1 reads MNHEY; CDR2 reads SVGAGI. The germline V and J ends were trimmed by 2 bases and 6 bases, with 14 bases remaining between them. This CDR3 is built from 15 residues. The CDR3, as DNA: TGTGCCAGCAGTTACCCGGCCGACTGGGGCAATGAGCAGTTCTTC. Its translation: CASSYPADWGNEQFF.

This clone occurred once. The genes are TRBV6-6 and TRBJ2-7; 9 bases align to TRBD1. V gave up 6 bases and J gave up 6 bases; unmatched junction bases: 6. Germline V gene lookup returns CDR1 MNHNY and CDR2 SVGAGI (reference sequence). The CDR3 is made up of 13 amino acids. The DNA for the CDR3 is TGTGCCAGCAGACGCGGACAGGGGAGCGAGCAGTACTTC. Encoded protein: CASRRGQGSEQYF.

The CDR3 loop reads CASSLTTLVTYEQYF. The CDR3 DNA reads TGTGCCAGCAGCTTGACCACACTAGTCACCTACGAGCAGTACTTC. The chain carries TRBV5-4 and TRBJ2-7, with D possibly being TRBD2 (5 bases). Per the germline V gene, CDR1 is SGHNT and CDR2 is YYREEE (reference sequence). Deletions cut 1 base from V and 2 bases from J, with 13 bases between. The CDR3 length is 15 residues. Based on the CDR3 plus reference TRBV5-4 and TRBJ2-7, the full variable domain is ETGVTQSPTHLIKTRGQQVTLRCSSQSGHNTVSWYQQALGQGPQFIFQYYREEENGRGNFPPRFSGLQFPNYSSELNVNALELDDSALYLCASSLTTLVTYEQYFGPGTRLTVT.

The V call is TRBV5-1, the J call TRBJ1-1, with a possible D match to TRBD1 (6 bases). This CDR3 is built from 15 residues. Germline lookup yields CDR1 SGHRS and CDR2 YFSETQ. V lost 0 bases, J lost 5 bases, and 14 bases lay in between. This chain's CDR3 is CASSLGLGQSTEAFF. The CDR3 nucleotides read TGCGCCAGCAGCTTGGGGTTGGGACAAAGTACTGAAGCTTTCTTT.

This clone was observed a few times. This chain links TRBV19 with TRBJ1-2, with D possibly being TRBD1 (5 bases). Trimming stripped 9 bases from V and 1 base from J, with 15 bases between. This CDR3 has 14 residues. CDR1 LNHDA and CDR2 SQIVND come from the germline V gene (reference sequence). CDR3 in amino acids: CASGGRALNYGYTF. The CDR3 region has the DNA TGTGCCAGCGGAGGCAGGGCTCTTAACTATGGCTACACCTTC.

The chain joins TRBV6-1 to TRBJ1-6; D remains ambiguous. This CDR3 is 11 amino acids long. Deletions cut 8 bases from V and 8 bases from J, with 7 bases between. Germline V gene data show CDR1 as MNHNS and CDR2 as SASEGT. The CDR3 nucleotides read TGTGCCAGCTCAGCTGATTCACCCCTCCACTTT. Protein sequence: CASSADSPLHF.

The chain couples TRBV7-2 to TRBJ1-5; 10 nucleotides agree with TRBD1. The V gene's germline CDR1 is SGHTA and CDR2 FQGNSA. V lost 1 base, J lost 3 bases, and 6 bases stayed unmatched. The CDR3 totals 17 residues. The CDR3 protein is CASSLVDRGLPNQPQHF. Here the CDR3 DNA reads TGTGCCAGCAGCTTAGTTGACAGGGGGCTCCCCAATCAGCCCCAGCATTTT.